This TCR beta chain derives from a study of T cell changes during pregnancy in multiple sclerosis (dated by TCRdb to between 2018 and 2020). As for the study more broadly: The study looked at changes in the T cell repertoire across pregnancy in women with multiple sclerosis.

Library method: the immunoSEQ multiplex PCR assay. TCRdb provides this immuneACCESS table in a form limited to in-frame rearrangements. Some clones are lacking; in checked studies, under half of them reflect an unresolved V gene, and why the rest are absent is not known. The sample data list 93,000 or so clones, and approximately 89% of these were observed just once. The leading ten clones occupy around 0.93% of the sample. Inclusive of the bounding cysteine and phenylalanine, the CDR3 is 19 residues long. Of all the DNA, just the CDR3 is kept, 57 bases in frame from base 1. Here V drops 0 bases and J drops 1 base, and the junction holds 9 bases not matched to any gene. The germline V gene supplies CDR1 MNHNS and CDR2 SASEGT. Details on this clone: The antigen it recognizes is unknown. Base qualities are missing; no much larger clone stands one base away.

This sequence uses TRBV6-1 and TRBJ2-3; TRBD2 aligns with 11 central bases. This TCR was recovered from a female donor with multiple sclerosis, enrolled in a pregnancy study. This material consisted of peripheral blood, taken before pregnancy. This receptor has the CDR3 CASSEALAGGPPRTDTQYF. The nucleotide sequence is TGTGCCAGCAGTGAAGCGCTAGCGGGAGGCCCACCACGCACAGATACGCAGTATTTT.